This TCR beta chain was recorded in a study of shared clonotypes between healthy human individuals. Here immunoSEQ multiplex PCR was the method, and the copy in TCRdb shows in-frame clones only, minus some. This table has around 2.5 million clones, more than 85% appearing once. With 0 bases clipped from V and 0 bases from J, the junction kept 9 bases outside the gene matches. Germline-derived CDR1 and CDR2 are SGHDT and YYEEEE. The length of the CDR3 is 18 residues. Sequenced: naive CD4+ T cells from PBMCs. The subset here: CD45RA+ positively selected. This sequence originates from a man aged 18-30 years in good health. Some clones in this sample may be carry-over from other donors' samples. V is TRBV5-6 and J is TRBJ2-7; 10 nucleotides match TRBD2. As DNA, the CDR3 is TGTGCCAGCAGCTTGGAGCGGGAGGGCCGATTGAGCTCCTACGAGCAGTACTTC. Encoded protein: CASSLEREGRLSSYEQYF.